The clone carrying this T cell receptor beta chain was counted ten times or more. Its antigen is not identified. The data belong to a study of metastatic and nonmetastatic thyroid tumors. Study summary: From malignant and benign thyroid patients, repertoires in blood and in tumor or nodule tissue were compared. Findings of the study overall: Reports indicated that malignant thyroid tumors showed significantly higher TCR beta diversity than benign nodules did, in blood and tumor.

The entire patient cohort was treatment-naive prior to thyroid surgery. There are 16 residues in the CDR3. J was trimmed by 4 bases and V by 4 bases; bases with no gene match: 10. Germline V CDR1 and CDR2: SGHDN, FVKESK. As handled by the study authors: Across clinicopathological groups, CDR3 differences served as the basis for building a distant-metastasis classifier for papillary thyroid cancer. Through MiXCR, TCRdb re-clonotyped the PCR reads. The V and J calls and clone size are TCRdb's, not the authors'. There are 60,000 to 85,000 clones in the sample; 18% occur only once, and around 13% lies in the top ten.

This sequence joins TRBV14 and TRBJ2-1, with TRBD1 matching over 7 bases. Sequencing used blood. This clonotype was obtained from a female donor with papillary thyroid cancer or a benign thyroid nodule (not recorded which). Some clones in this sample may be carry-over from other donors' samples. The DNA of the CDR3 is TGTGCCAGCAGCCTGGGGACAGTCTTTTTTTACAATGAGCAGTTCTTC. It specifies CASSLGTVFFYNEQFF.